The entry below gives a single T cell receptor (beta chain) sequence along with its context. This clonotype was counted a few times. It has no known antigen specificity. Base qualities are not at hand, and no much larger clone is one base apart. Sequencing relied on an Illumina NovaSeq 6000. Using 5'RACE with constant-segment primers, TCRalpha and TCRbeta cDNA libraries were constructed, with sample barcodes and unique molecular identifiers added in the process. RNA was extracted from every sample with Trizol reagent. Library amplification was performed in two PCR steps, and a second sample barcode and Illumina TruSeq adapters were introduced in the second step. Sequencing of libraries was performed on an Illumina NovaSeq with 2 x 150 bp paired-end reads. Regarding the original processing steps: The reads were demultiplexed and collapsed into UMI-guided consensus sequences using migec v1.2.7. With mixcr v2.1.11, UMI consensuses were aligned to TRA and TRB V and J templates and assembled into clonotypes. Expanded or contracted clonotypes were those called significant by both edgeR and NoisET, with noise models trained on biological replicates. For edgeR calls, the thresholds were a false discovery rate-adjusted p below 0.01 and a log2 fold-change of 1. As an exploratory analysis of dynamics, max-normalized trajectories of the 1000 most abundant clonotypes were examined by PCA with hierarchical clustering. Separately sequenced CD4+ and CD8+ repertoires were used to assign a CD4 or CD8 phenotype to each responding clone. TCRdb's own reprocessing of the public reads used fastp at Q25 and MiXCR and kept productive beta chains. One record per CDR3 amino acid sequence lists the most common genes and DNA. What appears here as the V and J calls and clone size reflects TCRdb's work, not the paper's. The sample table holds approximately 350,000 distinct CDR3 sequences, of which 25% to 30% were seen once. The leading ten clones occupy about 14% of the sample.

Ficoll-Paque density gradient centrifugation was used to isolate PBMCs. This specimen belongs to a study of T-cell memory formation after mild COVID-19 (dated by TCRdb to 2020 to 2022). As for the study more broadly: Most TCR sequence clusters were specific to one of the two donors. In a couple of donors, T-cell clones that expanded and contracted after mild COVID-19 were tracked by sequencing TCRalpha and TCRbeta repertoires over time. Two young, previously healthy adult volunteers, one female and one male, were included in the cohort.

Beyond this particular receptor, the publication reports: The second-wave clones that peaked on day 37 were not confirmed to be SARS-CoV-2 specific. Balanced CD4/CD8 phenotypes were observed for clones contracting from day 15 to 85, whereas a bias towards CD4+ was observed for a second wave of clones expanding from day 15 to 37. Contracting CD4+ clones appeared mostly in the CM and EM memory subsets, whereas CD8+ clones were enriched in EMRA. The study covered only a couple of mild cases, and larger cohorts including severe cases with pre-infection samples were considered necessary. Some responding clones were detected in pre-infection memory, suggesting pre-existing cross-reactive memory T cells joined the SARS-CoV-2 response.

The germline ends are 9 bases apart after V is trimmed by 3 bases and J by 0 bases. Per the germline V gene (reference sequence), SGHNT is the CDR1 and YYREEE is the CDR2. Spanning cysteine to phenylalanine, the CDR3 consists of 14 amino acids. CDR3 DNA only is kept here, 42 bases in frame from base 1. The V gene is TRBV5-4 and the J gene is TRBJ2-5; the D gene is possibly TRBD1, with 5 bases matching. Sequencing input: PBMCs or a T cell subset sorted from them (not recorded which). The TCR sequence derives from an adult woman who had mild COVID-19 (a few samples of this study predate the infection). The sample titles of this study are shuffled in the database, so cell type and time point are left out; the donor was told from shared clones. This receptor carries the CDR3 CASSSSGYQETQYF. The bases read TGTGCCAGCAGCTCCTCAGGGTACCAAGAGACCCAGTACTTC.